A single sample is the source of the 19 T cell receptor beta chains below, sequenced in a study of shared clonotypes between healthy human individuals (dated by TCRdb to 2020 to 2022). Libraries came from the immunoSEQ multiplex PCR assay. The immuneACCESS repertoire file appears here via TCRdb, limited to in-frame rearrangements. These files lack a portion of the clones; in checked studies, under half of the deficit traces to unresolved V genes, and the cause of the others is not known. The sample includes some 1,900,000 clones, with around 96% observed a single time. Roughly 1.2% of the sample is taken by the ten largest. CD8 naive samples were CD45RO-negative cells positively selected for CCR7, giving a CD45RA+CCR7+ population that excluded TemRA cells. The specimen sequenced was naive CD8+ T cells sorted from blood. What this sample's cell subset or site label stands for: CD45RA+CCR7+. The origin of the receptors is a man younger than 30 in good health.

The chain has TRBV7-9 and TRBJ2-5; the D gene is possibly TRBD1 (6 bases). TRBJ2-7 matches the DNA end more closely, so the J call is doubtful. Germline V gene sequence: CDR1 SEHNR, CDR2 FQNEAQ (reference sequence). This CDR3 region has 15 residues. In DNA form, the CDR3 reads TGTGCCAGCAGCTTTGTGCTGGACAGTGACCACGAGCAGTACTTC. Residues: CASSFVLDSDHEQYF.

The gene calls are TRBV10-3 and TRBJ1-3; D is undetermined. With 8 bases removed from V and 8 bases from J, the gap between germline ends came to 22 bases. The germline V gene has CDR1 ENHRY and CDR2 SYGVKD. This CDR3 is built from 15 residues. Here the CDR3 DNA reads TGTGCCATCCAACCAGAGAAACAAGGATGGGACACCATATATTTT. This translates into CAIQPEKQGWDTIYF.

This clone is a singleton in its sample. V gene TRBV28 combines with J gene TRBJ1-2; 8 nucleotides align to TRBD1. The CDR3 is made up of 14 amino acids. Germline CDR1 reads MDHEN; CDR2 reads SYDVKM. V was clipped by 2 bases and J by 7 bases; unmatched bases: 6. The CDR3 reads CASSLIGQGFGYTF. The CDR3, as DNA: TGTGCCAGCAGTTTAATAGGACAGGGTTTTGGCTACACCTTC.

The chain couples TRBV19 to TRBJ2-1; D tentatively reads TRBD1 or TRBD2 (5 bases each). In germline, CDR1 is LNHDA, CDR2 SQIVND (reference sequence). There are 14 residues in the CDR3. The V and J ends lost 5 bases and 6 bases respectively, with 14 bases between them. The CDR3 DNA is TGTGCCAGTAGTGGGGGAGCGTATGGCAATGAGCAGTTCTTC. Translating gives CASSGGAYGNEQFF.

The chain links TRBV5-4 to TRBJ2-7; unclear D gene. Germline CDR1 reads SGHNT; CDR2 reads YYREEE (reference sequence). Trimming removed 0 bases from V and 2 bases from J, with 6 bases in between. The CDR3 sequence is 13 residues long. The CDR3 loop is CASSLERTYEQYF. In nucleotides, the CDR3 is TGTGCCAGCAGCTTGGAACGAACCTACGAGCAGTACTTC.

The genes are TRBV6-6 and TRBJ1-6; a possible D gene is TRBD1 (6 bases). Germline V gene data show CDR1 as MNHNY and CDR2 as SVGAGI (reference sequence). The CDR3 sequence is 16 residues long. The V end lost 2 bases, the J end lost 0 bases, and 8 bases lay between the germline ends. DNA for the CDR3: TGTGCCAGCAGTTACGGACAGAGCTCCTATAATTCACCCCTCCACTTT. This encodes CASSYGQSSYNSPLHF.

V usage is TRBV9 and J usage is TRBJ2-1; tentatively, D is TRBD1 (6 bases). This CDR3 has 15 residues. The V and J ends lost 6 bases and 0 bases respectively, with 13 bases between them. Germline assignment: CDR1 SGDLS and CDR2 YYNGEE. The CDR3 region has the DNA TGTGCCAGCAATCCAGAGGGGGTCTCCTACAATGAGCAGTTCTTC. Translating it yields CASNPEGVSYNEQFF.

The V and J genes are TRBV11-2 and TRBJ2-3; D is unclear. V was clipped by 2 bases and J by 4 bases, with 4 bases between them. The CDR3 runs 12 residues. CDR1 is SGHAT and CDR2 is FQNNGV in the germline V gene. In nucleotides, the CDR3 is TGTGCCAGCAGCTTAAGGCCAGATACGCAGTATTTT. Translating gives CASSLRPDTQYF.

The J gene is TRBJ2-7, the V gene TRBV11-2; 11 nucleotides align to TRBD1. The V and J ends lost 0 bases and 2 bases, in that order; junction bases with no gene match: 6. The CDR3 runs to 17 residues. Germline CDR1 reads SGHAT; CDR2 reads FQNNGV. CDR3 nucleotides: TGTGCCAGCAGCTTAGATTTGGGGACAGGGGGTACCTACGAGCAGTACTTC. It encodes CASSLDLGTGGTYEQYF.

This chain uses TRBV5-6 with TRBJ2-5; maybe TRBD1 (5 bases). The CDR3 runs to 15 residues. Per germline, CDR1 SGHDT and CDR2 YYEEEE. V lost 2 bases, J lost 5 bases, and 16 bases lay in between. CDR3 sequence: CASSFGSPGWETQYF. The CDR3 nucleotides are TGTGCCAGCAGCTTCGGGTCCCCAGGGTGGGAGACCCAGTACTTC.

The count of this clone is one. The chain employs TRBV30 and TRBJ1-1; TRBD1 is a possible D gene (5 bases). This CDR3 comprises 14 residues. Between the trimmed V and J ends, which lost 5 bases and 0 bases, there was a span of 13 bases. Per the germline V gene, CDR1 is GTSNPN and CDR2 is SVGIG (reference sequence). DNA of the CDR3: TGTGCCTGGGCTGAGGGGCTGCTGAACACTGAAGCTTTCTTT. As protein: CAWAEGLLNTEAFF.

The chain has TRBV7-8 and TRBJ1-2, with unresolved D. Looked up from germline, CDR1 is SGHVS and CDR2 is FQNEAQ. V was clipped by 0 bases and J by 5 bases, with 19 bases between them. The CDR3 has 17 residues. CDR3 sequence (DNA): TGTGCCAGCAGCTTAGCCTACACGACCCCTCTTGGGTATGGCTACACCTTC. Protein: CASSLAYTTPLGYGYTF. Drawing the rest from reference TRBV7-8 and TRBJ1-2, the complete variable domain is GAGVSQSPRYKVAKRGQDVALRCDPISGHVSLFWYQQALGQGPEFLTYFQNEAQLDKSGLPSDRFFAERPEGSVSTLKIQRTQQEDSAVYLCASSLAYTTPLGYGYTFGSGTRLTVV.

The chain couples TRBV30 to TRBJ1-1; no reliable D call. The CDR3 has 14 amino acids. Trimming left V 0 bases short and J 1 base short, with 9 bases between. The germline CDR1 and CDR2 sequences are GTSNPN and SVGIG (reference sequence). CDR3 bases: TGTGCCTGGAGTGTAGACTTTTCGAACACTGAAGCTTTCTTT. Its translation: CAWSVDFSNTEAFF.

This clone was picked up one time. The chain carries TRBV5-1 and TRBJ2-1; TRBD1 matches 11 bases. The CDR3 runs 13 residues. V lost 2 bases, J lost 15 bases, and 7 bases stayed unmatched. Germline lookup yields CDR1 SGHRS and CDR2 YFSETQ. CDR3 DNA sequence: TGCGCCAGCAGCTTAGCCGGGACAGGGGGACTGTTCTTC. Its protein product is CASSLAGTGGLFF.

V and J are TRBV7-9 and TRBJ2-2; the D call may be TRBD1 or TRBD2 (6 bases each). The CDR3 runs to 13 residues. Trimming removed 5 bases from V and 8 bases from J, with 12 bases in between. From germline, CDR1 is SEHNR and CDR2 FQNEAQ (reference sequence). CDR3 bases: TGTGCCAGCAGCGTAACAGGGACTGGGGAGCTGTTTTTT. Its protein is CASSVTGTGELFF.

CDR3 nucleotide sequence: TGTGCCAGCCTCGCCCCATCCTACGAGCAGTACTTC. Translated: CASLAPSYEQYF. The V gene is TRBV7-9, the J gene TRBJ2-7; D call uncertain. Deletions cut 8 bases from V and 1 base from J, with 9 bases between. The CDR3 contains 12 residues. Germline CDR1 reads SEHNR; CDR2 reads FQNEAQ (reference sequence).

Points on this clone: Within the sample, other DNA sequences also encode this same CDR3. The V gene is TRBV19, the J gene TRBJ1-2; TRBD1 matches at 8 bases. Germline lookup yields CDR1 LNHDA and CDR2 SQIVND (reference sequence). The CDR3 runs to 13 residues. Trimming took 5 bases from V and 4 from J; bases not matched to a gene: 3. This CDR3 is CASSPGTGYGYTF. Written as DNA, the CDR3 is TGTGCCAGTAGTCCAGGGACAGGCTATGGCTACACCTTC.

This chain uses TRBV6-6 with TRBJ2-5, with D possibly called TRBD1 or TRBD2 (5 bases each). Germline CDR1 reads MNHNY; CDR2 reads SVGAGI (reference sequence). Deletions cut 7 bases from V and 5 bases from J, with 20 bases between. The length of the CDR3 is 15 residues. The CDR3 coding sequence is TGTGCCAGCACTTCACCCGGGACGGTGGGGGAGACCCAGTACTTC. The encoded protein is CASTSPGTVGETQYF.

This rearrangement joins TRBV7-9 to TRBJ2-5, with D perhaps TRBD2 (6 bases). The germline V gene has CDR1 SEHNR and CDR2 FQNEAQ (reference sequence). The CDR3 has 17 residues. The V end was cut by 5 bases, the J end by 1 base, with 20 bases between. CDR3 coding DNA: TGTGCCAGCAGCCCAATAACTACACCGGGACTCCAAGAGACCCAGTACTTC. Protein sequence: CASSPITTPGLQETQYF. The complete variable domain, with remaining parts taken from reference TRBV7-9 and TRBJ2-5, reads DTGVSQNPRHKITKRGQNVTFRCDPISEHNRLYWYRQTLGQGPEFLTYFQNEAQLEKSRLLSDRFSAERPKGSFSTLEIQRTEQGDSAMYLCASSPITTPGLQETQYFGPGTRLLVL.